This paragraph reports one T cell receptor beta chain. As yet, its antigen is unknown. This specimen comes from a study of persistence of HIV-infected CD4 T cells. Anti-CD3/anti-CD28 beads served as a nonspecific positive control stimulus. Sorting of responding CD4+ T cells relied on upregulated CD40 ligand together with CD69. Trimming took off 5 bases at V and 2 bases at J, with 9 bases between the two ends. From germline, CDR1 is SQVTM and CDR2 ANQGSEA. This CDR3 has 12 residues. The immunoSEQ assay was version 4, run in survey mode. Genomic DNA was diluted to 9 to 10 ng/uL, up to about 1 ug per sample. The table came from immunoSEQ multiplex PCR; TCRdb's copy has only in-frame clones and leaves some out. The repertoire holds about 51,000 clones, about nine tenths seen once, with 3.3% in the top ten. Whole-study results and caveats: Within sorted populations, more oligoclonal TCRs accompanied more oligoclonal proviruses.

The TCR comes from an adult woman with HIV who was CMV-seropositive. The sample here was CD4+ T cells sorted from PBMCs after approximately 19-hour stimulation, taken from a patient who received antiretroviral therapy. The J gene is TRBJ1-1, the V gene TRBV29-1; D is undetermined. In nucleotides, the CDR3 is TGCAGCGTTAACTCCTTTAACACTGAAGCTTTCTTT. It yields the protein CSVNSFNTEAFF.